This TCR beta chain was recorded in a study of regulatory T cells in long-lasting Graves disease. This clonotype was recorded at least ten times. Time point indicated: persistent/refractory GD, antithyroid drugs over 5 years with positive TRAb. With RNA extracted from PBMCs as input, the TCR library was made. V was cut by 5 bases and J by 8 bases, with 12 bases left in between. The CDR3 covers 12 residues. The germline V gene has CDR1 SGHVS and CDR2 FQNEAQ. Sequencing libraries for TCR beta were prepared with iRepertoire HTBI primers and Arm-PCR of CDR3 regions. Each CDR3 protein is one row after TCRdb ran MiXCR on the multiplex PCR reads. The repertoire holds 400,000 to 500,000 distinct CDR3 sequences, around a fifth seen once, with around 13% in the top ten.

The sample was peripheral blood mononuclear cells (PBMCs), taken when the disease was refractory, from a patient treated with antithyroid drugs. The gene calls are TRBV7-8 and TRBJ1-2, with no clear D. The receptor was isolated from a female donor with Graves disease. CDR3: CASSPRAGGYTF. The CDR3 DNA reads TGTGCCAGCAGCCCCCGAGCGGGGGGCTACACCTTC.